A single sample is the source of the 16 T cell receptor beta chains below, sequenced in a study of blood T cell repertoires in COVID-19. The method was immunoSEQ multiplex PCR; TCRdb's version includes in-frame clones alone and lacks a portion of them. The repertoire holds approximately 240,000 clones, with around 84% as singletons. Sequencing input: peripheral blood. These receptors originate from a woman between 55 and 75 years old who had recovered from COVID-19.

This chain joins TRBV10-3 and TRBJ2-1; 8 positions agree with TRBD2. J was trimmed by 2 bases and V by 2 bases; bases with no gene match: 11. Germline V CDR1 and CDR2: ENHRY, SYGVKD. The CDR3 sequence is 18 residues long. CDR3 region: CAISEPSGGLRPYNEQFF. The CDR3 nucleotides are TGTGCCATCAGTGAGCCCAGCGGGGGACTGCGGCCCTACAATGAGCAGTTCTTC.

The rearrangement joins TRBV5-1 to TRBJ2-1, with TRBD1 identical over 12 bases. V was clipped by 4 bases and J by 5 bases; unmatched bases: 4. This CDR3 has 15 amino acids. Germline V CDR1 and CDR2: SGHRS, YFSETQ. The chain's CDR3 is CASSTGQGANNEQFF. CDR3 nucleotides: TGCGCCAGCAGCACGGGACAGGGGGCCAACAATGAGCAGTTCTTC.

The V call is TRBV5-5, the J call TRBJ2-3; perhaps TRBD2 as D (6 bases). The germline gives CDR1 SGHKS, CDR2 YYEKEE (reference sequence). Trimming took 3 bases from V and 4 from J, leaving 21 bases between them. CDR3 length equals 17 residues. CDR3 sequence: CASSSLGGSGPADTQYF. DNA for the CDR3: TGTGCCAGCAGCTCATTGGGGGGTTCGGGACCGGCAGATACGCAGTATTTT.

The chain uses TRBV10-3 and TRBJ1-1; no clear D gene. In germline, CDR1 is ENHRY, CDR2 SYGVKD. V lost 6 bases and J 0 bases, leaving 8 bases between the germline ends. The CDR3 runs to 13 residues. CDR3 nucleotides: TGTGCCATCAGGACGCGGATGAACACTGAAGCTTTCTTT. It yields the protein CAIRTRMNTEAFF.

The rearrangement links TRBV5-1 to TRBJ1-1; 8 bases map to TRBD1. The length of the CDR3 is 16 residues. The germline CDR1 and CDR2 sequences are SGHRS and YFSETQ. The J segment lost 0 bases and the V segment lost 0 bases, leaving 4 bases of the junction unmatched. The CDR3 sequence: CASSLAGTGMNTEAFF. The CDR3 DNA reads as TGCGCCAGCAGCTTGGCCGGGACAGGTATGAACACTGAAGCTTTCTTT.

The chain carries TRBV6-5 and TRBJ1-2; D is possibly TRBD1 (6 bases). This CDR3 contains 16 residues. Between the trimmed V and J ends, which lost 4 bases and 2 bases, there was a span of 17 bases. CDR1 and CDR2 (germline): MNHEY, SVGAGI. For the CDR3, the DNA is TGTGCCAGCAGTTCCCACGGGGGCGGGGGCAACTATGGCTACACCTTC. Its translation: CASSSHGGGGNYGYTF.

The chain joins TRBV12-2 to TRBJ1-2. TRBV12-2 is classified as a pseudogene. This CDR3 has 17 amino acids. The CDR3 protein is CASRLARVTLGGYGYTF. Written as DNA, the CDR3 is TGTGCAAGTCGCTTAGCGCGCGTGACCTTGGGGGGCTATGGCTACACCTTC.

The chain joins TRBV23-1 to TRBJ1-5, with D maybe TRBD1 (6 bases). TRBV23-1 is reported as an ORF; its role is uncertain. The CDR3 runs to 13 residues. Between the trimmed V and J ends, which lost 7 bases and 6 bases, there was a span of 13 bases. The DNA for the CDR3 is TGCGCCAGCATCGAGACAGGAGGTCAGCCCCAGCATTTT. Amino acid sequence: CASIETGGQPQHF.

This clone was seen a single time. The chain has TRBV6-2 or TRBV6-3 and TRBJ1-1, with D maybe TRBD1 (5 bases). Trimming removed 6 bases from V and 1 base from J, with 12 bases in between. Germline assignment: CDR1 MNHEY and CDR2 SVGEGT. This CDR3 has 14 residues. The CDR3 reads CASSLSGANTEAFF. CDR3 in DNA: TGTGCCAGCAGCTTGAGTGGGGCGAACACTGAAGCTTTCTTT.

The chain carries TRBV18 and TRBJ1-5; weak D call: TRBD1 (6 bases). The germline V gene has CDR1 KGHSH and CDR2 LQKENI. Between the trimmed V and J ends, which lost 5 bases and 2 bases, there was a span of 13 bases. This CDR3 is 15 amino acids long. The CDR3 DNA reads TGTGCCAGCTCATCAACCCACAGGGGCAATCAGCCCCAGCATTTT. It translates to CASSSTHRGNQPQHF.

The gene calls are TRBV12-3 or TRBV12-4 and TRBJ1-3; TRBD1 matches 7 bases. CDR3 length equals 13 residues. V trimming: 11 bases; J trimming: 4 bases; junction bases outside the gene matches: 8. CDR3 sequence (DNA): TGTGCCGGACAGGATGAAGCAGGAAACACCATATATTTT. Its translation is CAGQDEAGNTIYF.

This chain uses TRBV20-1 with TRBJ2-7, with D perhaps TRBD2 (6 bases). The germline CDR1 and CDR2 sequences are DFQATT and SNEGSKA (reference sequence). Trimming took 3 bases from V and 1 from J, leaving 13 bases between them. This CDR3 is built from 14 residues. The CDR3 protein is CSASFGTDSYEQYF. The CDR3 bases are TGCAGTGCTAGTTTCGGGACTGATTCCTACGAGCAGTACTTC.

The CDR3 is CASSQVLMLQRAPRGSNYGYTF. Here the CDR3 DNA reads TGCGCCAGCAGCCAAGTGTTAATGCTGCAGCGTGCCCCCCGGGGGTCTAACTATGGCTACACCTTC. The V gene is TRBV4-1, the J gene TRBJ1-2; D is perhaps TRBD1 (5 bases). V was trimmed by 1 base and J by 0 bases, leaving 30 bases between them. The germline V gene has CDR1 MGHRA and CDR2 YSYEKL. The CDR3 runs 22 residues.

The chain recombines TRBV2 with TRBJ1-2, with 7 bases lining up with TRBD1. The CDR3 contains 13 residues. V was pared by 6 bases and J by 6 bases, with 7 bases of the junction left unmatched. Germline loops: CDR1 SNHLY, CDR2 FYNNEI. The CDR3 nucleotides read TGTGCCAGCAGCCCTGGGACAGCAGATGGCTACACCTTC. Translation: CASSPGTADGYTF. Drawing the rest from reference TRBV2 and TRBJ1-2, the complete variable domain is EPEVTQTPSHQVTQMGQEVILRCVPISNHLYFYWYRQILGQKVEFLVSFYNNEISEKSEIFDDQFSVERPDGSNFTLKIRSTKLEDSAMYFCASSPGTADGYTFGSGTRLTVV.

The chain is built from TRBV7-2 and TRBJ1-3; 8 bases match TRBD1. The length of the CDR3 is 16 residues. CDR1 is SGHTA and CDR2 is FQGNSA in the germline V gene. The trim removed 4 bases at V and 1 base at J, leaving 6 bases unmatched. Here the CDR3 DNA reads TGTGCCAGCAGCTCTCAGGGGGCCCTGTCTGGAAACACCATATATTTT. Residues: CASSSQGALSGNTIYF.

The CDR3 DNA sequence: TGTGCCTGGGGGAGAGACTATGGCTACACCTTC. Residues: CAWGRDYGYTF. The gene calls are TRBV30 and TRBJ1-2, with D unresolved. V lost 5 bases and J 3 bases, leaving 7 bases between the germline ends. This CDR3 comprises 11 residues. Germline values: CDR1 GTSNPN, CDR2 SVGIG (reference sequence).